The rows below give T cell receptor beta chains drawn from one sample of a study of blood T cell repertoires in COVID-19. The table came from immunoSEQ multiplex PCR; TCRdb's copy has only in-frame clones and leaves some out. Found here are roughly 120,000 clones, about two thirds of them singletons; the top ten hold approximately 0.86%. Source material: peripheral blood. All receptors derive from a human donor with acute or convalescent COVID-19. The donor label of this sample is uncertain. The conserved cysteine and the conserved F or W are not part of the CDR3 here. The D gene is left open where the match is weak. Rows may omit the clone size; those that give it use once, few, many or a size class.

D: TRBD2
V: TRBV5-5
size: NA
CDR3: ASSLLAGGFEVTDTQY

D: NA
V: TRBV6-5
size: NA
CDR3: ASGRGGTGELF

D: TRBD2
V: TRBV10-3
size: few
CDR3: AISEGTSGWETQY

D: NA
V: TRBV28
size: many
CDR3: ASSQRVSSGNTIY

D: NA
V: TRBV11-2
size: NA
CDR3: ASSVAYSGANVLT

D: TRBD2
V: TRBV30
size: NA
CDR3: AWSVLVAGGRETQY

D: NA
V: TRBV10-3
size: NA
CDR3: AISAGATNEKLF

D: NA
V: TRBV10-3
size: NA
CDR3: AISEPQWPTMNTEAF

D: TRBD1
V: TRBV28
size: NA
CDR3: ASSIGTAYGYT

D: NA
V: TRBV27
size: NA
CDR3: ASSFGLPTDTQY

D: NA
V: TRBV15
size: NA
CDR3: ATSRVRRYNQPQH

D: TRBD1
V: TRBV23-1
size: NA
CDR3: ASTDRGTDTQY

D: TRBD1
V: TRBV11-2
size: NA
CDR3: ASSSHLTGAASTDTQY

D: TRBD2
V: TRBV3-1/TRBV3-2
size: NA
CDR3: ASSQDGTGGDTQY

D: TRBD1
V: TRBV7-6
size: NA
CDR3: ASSSSGTGRVTTEAF

D: NA
V: TRBV11-2
size: NA
CDR3: ASSPQGYEQY

D: TRBD1
V: TRBV27
size: once
CDR3: ANSPGTGTLGAF

D: TRBD1
V: TRBV15
size: NA
CDR3: ATSKRTGWDSNQPQH

D: TRBD1
V: TRBV7-2
size: NA
CDR3: ASRQGTAGELF

D: TRBD2
V: TRBV11-2
size: few
CDR3: ASSPDRGGERETQY

D: TRBD1
V: TRBV7-8
size: many
CDR3: ASSAAGQANTGELF